Following are 18 T cell receptor beta chains from one sample sequenced in a study of blood T cell repertoires in COVID-19 (dated by TCRdb to 2018 to 2020). Library creation used the immunoSEQ multiplex PCR assay. This immuneACCESS table, as held by TCRdb, lists in-frame sequences with V and J called but not all clones. Of the missing ones, under half trace to an unresolved V gene in checked studies; the others have no known cause. The sample yields about 210,000 clones; approximately 86% were counted once. About a tenth of the sample is in the top ten clones. Sequenced input: PBMCs or T cells enriched from blood (not recorded which). These receptors were collected from a man younger than 35 with acute COVID-19.

The genes are TRBV4-3 and TRBJ1-2; no definite D call. Germline V gives CDR1 LGHNA, CDR2 YSLEER. V lost 0 bases and J 3 bases, leaving 14 bases between the germline ends. This CDR3 is built from 16 residues. The CDR3 sequence is CASSQDPLSEDYGYTF. The CDR3 nucleotides read TGCGCCAGCAGCCAAGATCCCCTCTCAGAGGACTATGGCTACACCTTC.

The rearrangement links TRBV24-1 to TRBJ2-2; TRBD1 might be the D (5 bases). The ends were cut back, 1 base at V and 3 bases at J, with 5 bases in the middle. The CDR3 consists of 14 residues. CDR1 is KGHDR and CDR2 is SFDVKD in the germline V gene. The CDR3 DNA sequence: TGTGCCACCAGTGATTTCAGGGACACCGGGGAGCTGTTTTTT. Translating it yields CATSDFRDTGELFF.

CDR3 DNA sequence: TGTGCCAGCAGCCAAGAACAGAACACTGAAGCTTTCTTT. Amino acids: CASSQEQNTEAFF. The rearrangement uses TRBV14 and TRBJ1-1; D not certain. Germline V gene lookup returns CDR1 SGHDN and CDR2 FVKESK. Trimming cost V 0 bases and J 1 base, with 3 bases left between them. CDR3 length: 13 residues.

This chain connects TRBV20-1 to TRBJ2-7; D uncertain. The V gene lost 1 base and the J gene lost 3 bases, with 4 bases spanning the gap. Germline V gene lookup returns CDR1 DFQATT and CDR2 SNEGSKA (reference sequence). The CDR3 totals 11 residues. The CDR3 DNA follows: TGCAGTGCTAGAGTAAACTACGAGCAGTACTTC. This codes for CSARVNYEQYF.

This rearrangement joins TRBV9 to TRBJ2-3, with TRBD2 matching over 14 bases. Looked up from germline, CDR1 is SGDLS and CDR2 is YYNGEE. Losses at the gene ends were 3 bases for V and 7 bases for J; bases not matched to a gene: 7. This CDR3 region has 16 residues. CDR3 amino acids: CASSGSGTSGSYTQYF. DNA for the CDR3: TGTGCCAGCAGCGGATCCGGGACTAGCGGGAGTTATACGCAGTATTTT.

The V call is TRBV5-4, the J call TRBJ2-1; 7 positions match TRBD2. The CDR3 consists of 12 residues. Germline lookup yields CDR1 SGHNT and CDR2 YYREEE (reference sequence). After removal of 4 bases from V and 6 bases from J, the junction contained 1 base not matched to a gene. The CDR3, as DNA: TGTGCCAGCAGCCTAGCGGCCAATGAGCAGTTCTTC. Residues: CASSLAANEQFF.

The chain recombines TRBV30 with TRBJ2-1, with 7 bases fitting TRBD2. Germline CDR1 and CDR2: GTSNPN and SVGIG (reference sequence). The V and J ends lost 8 bases and 2 bases, in that order; junction bases with no gene match: 6. CDR3 size: 13 residues. DNA for the CDR3: TGTGCCGCAGGGAGCGGGACCTACAATGAGCAGTTCTTC. This translates into CAAGSGTYNEQFF. Variable domain in full (rest from reference TRBV30 and TRBJ2-1): SQTIHQWPATLVQPVGSPLSLECTVEGTSNPNLYWYRQAAGRGLQLLFYSVGIGQISSEVPQNLSASRPQDRQFILSSKKLLLSDSGFYLCAAGSGTYNEQFFGPGTRLTVL.

As to this clone: A read error may account for a junction end that differs from germline. This chain connects TRBV19 to TRBJ2-7, with TRBD1 matching 9 bases. The CDR3 runs to 12 residues. The V gene's germline CDR1 is LNHDA and CDR2 SQIVND (reference sequence). This CDR3 reads CASSSRRDRDLF. CDR3 nucleotides: TGTGCCAGTAGTTCGCGCCGGGACAGGGACCTCTTC.

A word on this clone: At the DNA level, this CDR3 is encoded by other sequences in the same sample as well. V is TRBV28 and J is TRBJ1-5, with 9 bases matching TRBD1. Germline V gives CDR1 MDHEN, CDR2 SYDVKM. Trimming cost V 3 bases and J 5 bases; bases outside gene matches: 5. The CDR3 loop spans 15 amino acids. The CDR3 spells CASSFETGGYQPQHF. The CDR3 DNA sequence: TGTGCCAGCAGTTTTGAGACAGGGGGATATCAGCCCCAGCATTTT.

V gene TRBV6-2 or TRBV6-3 combines with J gene TRBJ2-3, with 10 bases identical to TRBD2. Germline-derived CDR1 and CDR2 are MNHEY and SVGEGT. Trimming took 6 bases from V and 8 from J; bases not matched to a gene: 14. The CDR3 extends over 16 amino acids. CDR3 DNA sequence: TGTGCCAGCAGCCTCCACGGCGCTAGCGGGAGCGGTACGCAGTATTTT. Protein product: CASSLHGASGSGTQYF.

The chain carries TRBV13 and TRBJ2-5; D possibly corresponds to TRBD2 (5 bases). This CDR3 is 14 amino acids long. Germline V gene data show CDR1 as PRHDT and CDR2 as FYEKMQ (reference sequence). V dropped 2 bases and J dropped 2 bases, with 9 bases sitting between them. The CDR3 DNA reads as TGTGCCAGCAGCTTAAACAGCGGACAAGAGACCCAGTACTTC. Its translation is CASSLNSGQETQYF.

This chain joins TRBV7-3 and TRBJ2-2; no reliable D call. The length of the CDR3 is 12 residues. Germline values: CDR1 SGHTA, CDR2 FQGTGA. V was trimmed by 2 bases and J by 6 bases, leaving 4 bases between them. CDR3 region: CASSLEAGELFF. Written as DNA, the CDR3 is TGTGCCAGCAGCTTAGAGGCCGGGGAGCTGTTTTTT.

The chain combines TRBV3-1 (or the pseudogene TRBV3-2) with TRBJ2-1; D gene ambiguous. V lost 0 bases and J 3 bases, leaving 9 bases between the germline ends. CDR3 length equals 15 residues. Germline loops: CDR1 LGHDT, CDR2 YNNKEL (reference sequence). The CDR3 is CASSQDPQIYNEQFF. The CDR3 region has the DNA TGTGCCAGCAGCCAAGATCCCCAGATCTACAATGAGCAGTTCTTC.

This clone turned up a few times. J is TRBJ1-5 and V is TRBV2; TRBD1 aligns across 8 bases. Trimming took 4 bases from V and 9 from J; bases not matched to a gene: 5. The CDR3 covers 13 residues. Germline V CDR1 and CDR2: SNHLY, FYNNEI. The CDR3 is CASSGRDRGPQHF. CDR3 sequence (DNA): TGTGCCAGCAGTGGGCGAGACAGGGGGCCCCAGCATTTT.

This clone was seen a single time. V usage is TRBV5-1 and J usage is TRBJ1-4; D gene unclear. Germline lookup yields CDR1 SGHRS and CDR2 YFSETQ. Trimming took off 5 bases at V and 5 bases at J, with 13 bases between the two ends. The CDR3 length is 14 residues. In nucleotides, the CDR3 is TGCGCCAGCAGGCCAATGCCGGGGAATGAAAAACTGTTTTTT. This gives the protein CASRPMPGNEKLFF.

The V and J genes are TRBV10-3 and TRBJ2-2; TRBD1 aligns across 7 bases. V lost 9 bases, J lost 3 bases, and 7 bases stayed unmatched. The germline V gene encodes CDR1 ENHRY and CDR2 SYGVKD. The CDR3 runs 14 residues. CDR3 DNA: TGTGCCATACAGGGGTCGCTGGACACCGGGGAGCTGTTTTTT. Its protein product is CAIQGSLDTGELFF.

The chain uses TRBV4-1 and TRBJ2-7, with 8 bases matching TRBD1. Trimming removed 0 bases from V and 0 bases from J; junction bases left unmatched: 10. Germline V CDR1 and CDR2: MGHRA, YSYEKL. The CDR3 consists of 18 residues. CDR3 nucleotides: TGCGCCAGCAGCCAAGAGGGGCCGGACAGGGTGAGCTCCTACGAGCAGTACTTC. Encoded protein: CASSQEGPDRVSSYEQYF.

The chain carries TRBV3-1 (or the pseudogene TRBV3-2) and TRBJ2-5; D is undetermined. The germline V gene has CDR1 LGHDT and CDR2 YNNKEL (reference sequence). Trimming removed 1 base at V and 6 bases at J, with 6 bases between. This CDR3 spans 12 amino acids. CDR3 sequence (DNA): TGTGCCAGCAGCCAAGCGGTGCAGACCCAGTACTTC. Translation gives CASSQAVQTQYF.